This T cell receptor beta chain was sequenced for a study of PD-1 blockade in classical Hodgkin lymphoma. Profiled with immunoSEQ multiplex PCR; TCRdb holds only in-frame clones, not every one. This table holds several thousand clones, roughly nine tenths found once. Only one count was recorded for this clone. This CDR3 spans 12 amino acids. Looked up from germline, CDR1 is SGHTS and CDR2 is YDEGEE. Trimming pared 7 bases from V and 13 bases from J, leaving 17 bases between. Time point specified: cycle 4 day 1 (C4D1), after less than 7 weeks of nivolumab. Following autologous stem cell transplantation, relapse occurred in every patient, and exposure to brentuximab vedotin varied. Magnetic negative selection was used to purify CD4+ T cells from PBMCs that had been thawed.

Specimen: CD4+ T cells from blood, collected before the fourth cycle of nivolumab. The clonotype originates from a human donor with classical Hodgkin lymphoma. The chain combines TRBV5-8 with TRBJ1-4; TRBD1 is a possible D gene (5 bases). CDR3 sequence: CASRRNGGVLFF. The CDR3 DNA sequence: TGTGCCAGCCGACGAAACGGGGGGGTACTGTTTTTT.